A single sample is the source of the 18 T cell receptor beta chains below, sequenced in a study of blood T cell repertoires in COVID-19 (TCRdb year 2020). Receptor amplification or capture employed the immunoSEQ multiplex PCR assay. In TCRdb, the immuneACCESS table is reduced to in-frame sequences with V and J assigned. These tables do not hold every clone; where another copy was compared, an unresolved V gene accounts for under half, and the others remain unexplained. The sample data list about 220,000 clones, and 70% to 90% of these were observed just once. Clones ranked in the top ten supply 2.9% of the sample. Sequencing input: peripheral blood. These receptors were obtained from a man aged 50-60 years who had recovered from COVID-19.

V gene TRBV7-9 combines with J gene TRBJ2-7; a weak D match, TRBD1 (6 bases). The CDR3 covers 14 residues. V shed 5 bases and J shed 1 base, with 12 bases lying between them. Germline loops: CDR1 SEHNR, CDR2 FQNEAQ (reference sequence). The CDR3 DNA follows: TGTGCCAGCAGCCCGGACAGCCTTTCCTACGAGCAGTACTTC. Protein sequence: CASSPDSLSYEQYF.

The rearrangement joins TRBV27 to TRBJ1-2; the D gene is possibly TRBD1 (6 bases). Trimming stripped 5 bases from V and 6 bases from J, with 16 bases between. Germline-derived CDR1 and CDR2 are MNHEY and SMNVEV (reference sequence). The CDR3 length is 14 residues. CDR3 DNA sequence: TGTGCCAGCAGTCTAGGACAGAACGAGAATGGCTACACCTTC. Encoded protein: CASSLGQNENGYTF.

The CDR3 DNA reads TGTGCCATCAGCCGGGCAGGGGCGAACTCCTACGAGCAGTACTTC. Encoded protein: CAISRAGANSYEQYF. The chain carries TRBV10-3 and TRBJ2-7, with D possibly matching TRBD1 (6 bases). This CDR3 has 15 residues. Germline CDR1 ENHRY, CDR2 SYGVKD. V was trimmed by 6 bases and J by 0 bases, leaving 15 bases between them.

This chain links TRBV28 with TRBJ1-2; D gene uncertain. Germline CDR1 and CDR2: MDHEN and SYDVKM. CDR3 size: 13 residues. The V and J ends lost 7 bases and 2 bases respectively, with 11 bases between them. As DNA, the CDR3 is TGTGCCAGCAAGCCGCCGATCAACTATGGCTACACCTTC. Its protein is CASKPPINYGYTF.

V is TRBV5-4 and J is TRBJ2-1; tentative D call: TRBD2 (7 bases). This CDR3 region has 15 residues. Germline assignment: CDR1 SGHNT and CDR2 YYREEE (reference sequence). Trimming pared 2 bases from V and 7 bases from J, leaving 16 bases between. This CDR3 is CASSFSGGDRNEQFF. The CDR3 DNA follows: TGTGCCAGCAGCTTCTCGGGGGGCGATCGAAATGAGCAGTTCTTC.

The V call is TRBV4-2, the J call TRBJ2-3, with a tentative D call TRBD1 (6 bases). The V gene lost 0 bases and the J gene lost 4 bases, with 14 bases spanning the gap. Germline V CDR1 and CDR2: LGHNA, YNFKEQ. This CDR3 has 16 amino acids. CDR3 loop: CASSQEQGFGADTQYF. The DNA for the CDR3 is TGTGCCAGCAGCCAAGAACAGGGTTTTGGCGCAGATACGCAGTATTTT.

This chain uses TRBV28 with TRBJ1-2; D possibly corresponds to TRBD1 (6 bases). Trimming stripped 3 bases from V and 5 bases from J, with 13 bases between. Germline values: CDR1 MDHEN, CDR2 SYDVKM. The CDR3 is 14 amino acids. The CDR3 region has the DNA TGTGCCAGCAGTTTGGGGGCGCTCAGTTATGGCTACACCTTC. Amino acid sequence: CASSLGALSYGYTF.

V usage is TRBV5-1 and J usage is TRBJ1-5, with 9 bases fitting TRBD1. The germline V gene has CDR1 SGHRS and CDR2 YFSETQ. Trimming took 6 bases from V and 1 from J; bases not matched to a gene: 5. The CDR3 consists of 15 residues. The CDR3 DNA reads as TGCGCCAGCAAACAGGGGGCCGGGAGCAATCAGCCCCAGCATTTT. Amino acid sequence: CASKQGAGSNQPQHF.

This clone has just one count. The chain carries TRBV28 and TRBJ1-2; 9 nucleotides agree with TRBD1. The CDR3 totals 14 residues. Germline V CDR1 and CDR2: MDHEN, SYDVKM. J lost 8 bases, V lost 6 bases, and 10 bases had no gene match. Written as DNA, the CDR3 is TGTGCCAGCAGGACAGGGGGGAATATAGGCGGCTACACCTTC. Its protein product is CASRTGGNIGGYTF.

This chain connects TRBV5-1 to TRBJ2-1, with TRBD1 matching 7 bases. V dropped 2 bases and J dropped 10; count of bases not matched to a gene: 3. This CDR3 comprises 12 residues. Germline-derived CDR1 and CDR2 are SGHRS and YFSETQ. The CDR3 region has the DNA TGCGCCAGCAGCTTCATGACAGGGGAGCAGTTCTTC. Its protein is CASSFMTGEQFF.

The CDR3 bases are TGTGCCAGCAGCTGGGCGACAGGGATAGGTACGGCTGGGGCCAACGTCCTGACTTTC. Residues: CASSWATGIGTAGANVLTF. The chain is built from TRBV5-6 and TRBJ2-6; TRBD1 agrees at 7 bases. CDR1 is SGHDT, CDR2 YYEEEE, per germline. This CDR3 comprises 19 residues. With 3 bases clipped from V and 2 bases from J, the junction kept 14 bases outside the gene matches.

J is TRBJ1-2 and V is TRBV6-5; the match to TRBD1 covers 7 bases. This CDR3 has 15 amino acids. CDR1 and CDR2 (germline): MNHEY, SVGAGI. After removal of 5 bases from V and 4 bases from J, the junction contained 10 bases not matched to a gene. The chain's CDR3 is CASSHHPDRFYGYTF. CDR3 nucleotides: TGTGCCAGCAGTCACCACCCGGACAGGTTCTATGGCTACACCTTC.

The V and J genes are TRBV28 and TRBJ2-3, with D perhaps TRBD1 (6 bases). V gave up 8 bases and J gave up 1 base, with 19 bases separating them. The V gene's germline CDR1 is MDHEN and CDR2 SYDVKM. The CDR3 extends over 16 amino acids. CDR3 sequence: CASADWGRGGTDTQYF. For the CDR3, the DNA is TGTGCCAGCGCCGATTGGGGGCGTGGAGGCACAGATACGCAGTATTTT.

V is TRBV7-6 and J is TRBJ2-7; the match to TRBD1 covers 7 bases. With V trimmed by 1 base and J by 2 bases, 2 bases remained unmatched. The CDR3 contains 14 residues. The germline CDR1 and CDR2 sequences are SGHVS and FNYEAQ. CDR3 DNA: TGTGCCAGCAGCTTAGGACAGGGAACCTACGAGCAGTACTTC. Its protein is CASSLGQGTYEQYF.

The chain links TRBV28 to TRBJ2-1; a possible D gene is TRBD1 (6 bases). This CDR3 contains 15 residues. Per germline, CDR1 MDHEN and CDR2 SYDVKM. The ends were cut back, 5 bases at V and 4 bases at J, with 15 bases in the middle. This CDR3 is CASSHLRDKYNEQFF. CDR3 sequence (DNA): TGTGCCAGCAGTCACCTCCGGGACAAATACAATGAGCAGTTCTTC. The full variable domain, its missing parts supplied by reference TRBV28 and TRBJ2-1, is DVKVTQSSRYLVKRTGEKVFLECVQDMDHENMFWYRQDPGLGLRLIYFSYDVKMKEKGDIPEGYSVSREKKERFSLILESASTNQTSMYLCASSHLRDKYNEQFFGPGTRLTVL.

The V call is TRBV7-9, the J call TRBJ2-7; 11 bases are shared with TRBD2. There are 16 residues in the CDR3. V gave up 1 base and J gave up 6 bases; unmatched junction bases: 8. CDR1 and CDR2 (germline): SEHNR, FQNEAQ (reference sequence). The CDR3 region is CASSLDTSGSWSEQYF. The CDR3 bases are TGTGCCAGCAGCTTAGACACTAGCGGGAGTTGGTCCGAGCAGTACTTC.

The chain is built from TRBV2 and TRBJ1-5; 8 bases are shared with TRBD1. CDR3 length equals 15 residues. The germline V gene has CDR1 SNHLY and CDR2 FYNNEI. J was trimmed by 4 bases and V by 5 bases; bases with no gene match: 7. CDR3 loop: CASSLKGQANQPQHF. The CDR3 region has the DNA TGTGCCAGCAGTCTAAAGGGACAGGCTAATCAGCCCCAGCATTTT.

The chain links TRBV20-1 to TRBJ2-3, with TRBD2 identical over 10 bases. CDR3 length equals 16 residues. Unmatched junction bases numbered 8, after V lost 3 bases and J lost 2 bases. Germline V gene sequence: CDR1 DFQATT, CDR2 SNEGSKA (reference sequence). This chain's CDR3 is CSASPLTSGNTDTQYF. In DNA form, the CDR3 reads TGCAGTGCTAGTCCCCTTACTAGCGGGAACACAGATACGCAGTATTTT.